This TCR beta chain was sequenced during a study of metastatic and nonmetastatic thyroid tumors. The CDR3 totals 13 residues. The germline V gene has CDR1 GTSNPN and CDR2 SVGIG (reference sequence). With V trimmed by 7 bases and J by 4 bases, 4 bases remained unmatched. Until they underwent thyroid surgery, no patient had received any treatment. With MiXCR, TCRdb reprocessed the PCR reads. The data show about 11,000 clones, 25% to 30% seen once. Sequenced input: tumor tissue. The rearrangement uses TRBV30 and TRBJ2-2; 9 bases match TRBD1. The sequence was obtained from a male donor with papillary thyroid cancer or a benign thyroid nodule (not recorded which). Some clones in this sample may be carry-over from other donors' samples. Here the CDR3 DNA reads TGTGCCTTTACAGGGGGCATCACCGGGGAGCTGTTTTTT. Translating it yields CAFTGGITGELFF.